The sequence of this T cell receptor beta chain was determined in a study of cytomegalovirus exposure and HLA in healthy donors. Study-level results: Analyzed later, most CMV-associated TCR beta chains appeared HLA-restricted. Association of 16,951 TCR beta sequences with HLA alleles was found at 0.05 false discovery rate in a later analysis. Highest at DRB1 and lowest at HLA-C, TCR association rates differed among HLA loci in a later analysis.

A multiplex PCR was run with 60 Vbeta primers and 13 Jbeta primers. The assay was immunoSEQ multiplex PCR, and TCRdb's table has in-frame clones only and misses some. The sample holds 140,000 to 150,000 clones; more than 60% are singletons and the top ten take approximately 1.8%. Germline V gene sequence: CDR1 GTSNPN, CDR2 SVGIG (reference sequence). The CDR3 is 13 residues long. Trimming took off 4 bases at V and 2 bases at J, with 9 bases between the two ends. With regard to this clone: Its antigen is not identified.

Sequencing was performed on PBMCs. The chain links TRBV30 to TRBJ1-5, with D perhaps TRBD1 (6 bases). The sequence derives from a male donor in good health and CMV-seronegative. CDR3 DNA: TGTGCCTGGAAGGCAGGGGGCAATCAGCCCCAGCATTTT. It yields the protein CAWKAGGNQPQHF.